This TCR beta chain comes out of a study of blood T cells in healthy people across ages. A second PCR of about 7 to 12 cycles used a sample-barcoded 5' primer and a J-beta primer mix. TCRdb reprocessed the 5' RACE reads with MiXCR, giving one entry per CDR3 protein. The profile shows some 1.8 million distinct CDR3 sequences, approximately 40% of them singletons. The CDR3 consists of 15 residues. The trim removed 2 bases at V and 12 bases at J, leaving 13 bases unmatched. Germline assignment: CDR1 LGHDT and CDR2 YNNKEL (reference sequence). This clonotype was seen a few times. The sequence derives from a human donor in good health. The rearrangement joins TRBV3-1 to TRBJ2-3; 8 nucleotides line up with TRBD1. Material: blood. The CDR3 loop is CASSQNRGRQETQYF. CDR3 sequence (DNA): TGTGCCAGCAGCCAAAACAGGGGGAGACAAGAGACCCAGTATTTT.